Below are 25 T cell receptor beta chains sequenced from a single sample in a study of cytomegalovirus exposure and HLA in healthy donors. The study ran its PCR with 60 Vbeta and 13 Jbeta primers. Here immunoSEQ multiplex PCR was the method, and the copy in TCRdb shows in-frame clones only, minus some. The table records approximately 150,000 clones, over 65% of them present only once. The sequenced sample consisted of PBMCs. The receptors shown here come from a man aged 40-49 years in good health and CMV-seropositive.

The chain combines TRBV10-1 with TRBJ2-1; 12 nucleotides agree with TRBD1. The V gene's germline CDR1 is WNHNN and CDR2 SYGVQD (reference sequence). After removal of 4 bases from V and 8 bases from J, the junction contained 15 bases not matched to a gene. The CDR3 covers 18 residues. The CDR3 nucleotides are TGCGCCAGCAGTGGGGGACCTTCCGGGACAGGGGGCGCCTATGAGCAGTTCTTC. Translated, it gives CASSGGPSGTGGAYEQFF.

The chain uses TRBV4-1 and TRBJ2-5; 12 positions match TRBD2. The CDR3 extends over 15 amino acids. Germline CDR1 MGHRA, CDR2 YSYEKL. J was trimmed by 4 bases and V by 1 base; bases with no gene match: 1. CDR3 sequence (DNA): TGCGCCAGCAGCCAAGGGGGACTAGCGGGAGAGACCCAGTACTTC. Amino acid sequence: CASSQGGLAGETQYF.

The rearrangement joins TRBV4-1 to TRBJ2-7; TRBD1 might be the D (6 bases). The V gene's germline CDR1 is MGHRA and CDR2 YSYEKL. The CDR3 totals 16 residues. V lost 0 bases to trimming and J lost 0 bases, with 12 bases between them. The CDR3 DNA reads TGCGCCAGCAGCCAAGATAGTACAGGGAGCTCCTACGAGCAGTACTTC. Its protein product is CASSQDSTGSSYEQYF.

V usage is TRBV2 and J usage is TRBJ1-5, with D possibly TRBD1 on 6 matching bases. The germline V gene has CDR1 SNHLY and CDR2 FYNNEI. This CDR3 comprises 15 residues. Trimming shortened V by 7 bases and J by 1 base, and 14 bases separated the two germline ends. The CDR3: CASTREGGSNQPQHF. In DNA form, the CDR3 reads TGTGCCAGCACCCGGGAGGGGGGGAGCAATCAGCCCCAGCATTTT.

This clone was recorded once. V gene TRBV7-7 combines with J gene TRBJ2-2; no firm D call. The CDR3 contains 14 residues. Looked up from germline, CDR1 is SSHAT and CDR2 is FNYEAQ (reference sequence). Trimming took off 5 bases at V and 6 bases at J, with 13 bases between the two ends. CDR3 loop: CASSQDRIPGELFF. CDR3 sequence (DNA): TGTGCCAGCAGCCAGGATCGAATACCCGGGGAGCTGTTTTTT.

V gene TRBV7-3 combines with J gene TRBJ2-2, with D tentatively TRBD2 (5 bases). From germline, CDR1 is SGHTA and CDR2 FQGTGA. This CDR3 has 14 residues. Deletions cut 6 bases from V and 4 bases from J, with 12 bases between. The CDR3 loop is CASSLSGVTGELFF. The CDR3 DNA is TGTGCCAGCAGTCTAAGCGGAGTCACCGGGGAGCTGTTTTTT.

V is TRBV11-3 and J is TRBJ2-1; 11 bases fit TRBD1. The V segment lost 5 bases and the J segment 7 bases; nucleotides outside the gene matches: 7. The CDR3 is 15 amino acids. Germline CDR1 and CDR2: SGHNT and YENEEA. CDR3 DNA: TGTGCCAGCAGCCCGGGACAGGGGGGTTTTAATGAGCAGTTCTTC. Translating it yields CASSPGQGGFNEQFF.

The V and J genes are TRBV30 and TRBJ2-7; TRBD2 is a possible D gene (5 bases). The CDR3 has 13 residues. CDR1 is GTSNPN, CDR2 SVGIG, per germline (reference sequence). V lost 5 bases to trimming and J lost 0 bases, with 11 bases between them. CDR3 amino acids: CAWEGSNSYEQYF. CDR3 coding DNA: TGTGCCTGGGAGGGATCCAACTCCTACGAGCAGTACTTC.

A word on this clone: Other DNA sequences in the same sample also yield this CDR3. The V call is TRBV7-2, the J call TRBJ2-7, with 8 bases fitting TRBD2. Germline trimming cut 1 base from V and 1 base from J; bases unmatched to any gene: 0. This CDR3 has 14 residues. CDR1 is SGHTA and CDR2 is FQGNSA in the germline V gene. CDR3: CASSLVAGSYEQYF. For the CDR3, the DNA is TGTGCCAGCAGCTTAGTAGCGGGGTCCTACGAGCAGTACTTC.

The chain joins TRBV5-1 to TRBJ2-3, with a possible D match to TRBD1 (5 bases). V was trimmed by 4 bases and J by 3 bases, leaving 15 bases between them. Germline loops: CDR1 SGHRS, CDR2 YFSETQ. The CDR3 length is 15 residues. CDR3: CASSPRGAWTDTQYF. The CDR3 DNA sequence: TGCGCCAGCAGCCCAAGGGGTGCCTGGACAGATACGCAGTATTTT.

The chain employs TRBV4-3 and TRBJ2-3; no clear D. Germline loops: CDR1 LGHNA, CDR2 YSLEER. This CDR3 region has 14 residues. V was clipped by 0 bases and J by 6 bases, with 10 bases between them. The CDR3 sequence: CASSQDPKLDTQYF. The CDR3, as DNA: TGCGCCAGCAGCCAAGATCCCAAACTTGATACGCAGTATTTT.

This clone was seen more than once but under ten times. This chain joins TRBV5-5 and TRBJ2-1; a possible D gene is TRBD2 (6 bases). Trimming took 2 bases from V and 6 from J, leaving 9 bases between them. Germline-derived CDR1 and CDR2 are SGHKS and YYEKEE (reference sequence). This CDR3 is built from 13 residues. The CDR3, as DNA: TGTGCCAGCAGCTTAGGGGACTCCAATGAGCAGTTCTTC. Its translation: CASSLGDSNEQFF.

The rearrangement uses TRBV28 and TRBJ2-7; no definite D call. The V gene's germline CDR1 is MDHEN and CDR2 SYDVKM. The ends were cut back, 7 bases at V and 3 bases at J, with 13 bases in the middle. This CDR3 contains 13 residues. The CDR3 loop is CASTGTSVYEQYF. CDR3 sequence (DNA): TGTGCCAGCACGGGTACATCGGTCTACGAGCAGTACTTC.

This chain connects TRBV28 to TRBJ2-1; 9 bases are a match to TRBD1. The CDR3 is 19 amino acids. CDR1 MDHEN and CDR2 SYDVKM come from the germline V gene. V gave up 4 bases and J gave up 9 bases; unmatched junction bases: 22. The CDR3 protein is CASSSPTGTGTGKLGEQFF. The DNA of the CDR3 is TGTGCCAGCAGTTCCCCGACCGGGACAGGGACGGGGAAGTTGGGTGAGCAGTTCTTC.

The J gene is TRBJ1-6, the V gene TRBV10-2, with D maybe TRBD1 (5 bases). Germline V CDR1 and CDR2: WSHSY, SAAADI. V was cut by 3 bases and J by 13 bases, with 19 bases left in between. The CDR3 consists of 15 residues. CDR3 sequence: CASSDRAGVLRPLHF. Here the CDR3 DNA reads TGCGCCAGCAGTGACAGGGCAGGCGTTCTTAGGCCCCTCCACTTT.

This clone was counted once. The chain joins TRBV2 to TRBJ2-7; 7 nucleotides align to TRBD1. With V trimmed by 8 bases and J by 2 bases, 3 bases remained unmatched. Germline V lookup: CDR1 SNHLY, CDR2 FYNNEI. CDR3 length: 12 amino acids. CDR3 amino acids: CASLQGTYEQYF. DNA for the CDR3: TGTGCCAGCCTACAGGGGACCTACGAGCAGTACTTC.

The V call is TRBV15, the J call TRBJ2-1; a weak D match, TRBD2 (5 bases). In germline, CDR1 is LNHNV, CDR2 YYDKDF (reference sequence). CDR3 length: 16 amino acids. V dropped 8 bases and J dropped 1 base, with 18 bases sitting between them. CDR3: CATGGSAVESYNEQFF. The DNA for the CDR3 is TGTGCCACCGGCGGTTCAGCGGTTGAGTCCTACAATGAGCAGTTCTTC.

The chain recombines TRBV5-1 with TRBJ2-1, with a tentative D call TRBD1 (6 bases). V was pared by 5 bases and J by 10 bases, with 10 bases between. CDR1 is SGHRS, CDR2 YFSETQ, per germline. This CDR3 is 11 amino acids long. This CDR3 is CASRGGREQFF. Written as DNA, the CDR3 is TGCGCCAGCAGAGGGGGTAGGGAGCAGTTCTTC.

The CDR3, as DNA: TGTGCCAGCGCCAGGACAGGGGATGATGGCTACACCTTC. Amino acids: CASARTGDDGYTF. The rearrangement links TRBV18 to TRBJ1-2, with 9 positions matching TRBD1. From germline, CDR1 is KGHSH and CDR2 LQKENI. The CDR3 totals 13 residues. V lost 8 bases to trimming and J lost 6 bases; unmatched junction nucleotides: 7.

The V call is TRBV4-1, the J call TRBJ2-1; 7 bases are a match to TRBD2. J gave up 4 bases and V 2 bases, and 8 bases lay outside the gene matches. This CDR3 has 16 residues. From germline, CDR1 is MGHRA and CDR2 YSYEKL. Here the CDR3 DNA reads TGCGCCAGCAGCCAATACGGGGGGACCTTGTACAATGAGCAGTTCTTC. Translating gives CASSQYGGTLYNEQFF.

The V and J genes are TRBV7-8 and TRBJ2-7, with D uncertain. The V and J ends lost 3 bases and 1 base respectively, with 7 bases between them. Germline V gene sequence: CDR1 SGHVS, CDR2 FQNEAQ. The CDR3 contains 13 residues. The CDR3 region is CASSLAGSYEQYF. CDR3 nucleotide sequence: TGTGCCAGCAGCTTGGCTGGTTCCTACGAGCAGTACTTC.

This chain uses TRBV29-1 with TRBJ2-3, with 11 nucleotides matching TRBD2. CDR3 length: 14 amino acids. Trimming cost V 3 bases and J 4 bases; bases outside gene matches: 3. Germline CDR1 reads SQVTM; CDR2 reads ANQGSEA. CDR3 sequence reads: CSVDGSGRADTQYF. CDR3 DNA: TGCAGCGTTGACGGTAGCGGGAGGGCAGATACGCAGTATTTT.

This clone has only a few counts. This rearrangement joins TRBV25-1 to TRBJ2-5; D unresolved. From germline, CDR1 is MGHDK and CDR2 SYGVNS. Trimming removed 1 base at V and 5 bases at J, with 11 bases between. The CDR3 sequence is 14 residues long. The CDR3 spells CASSESLDRETQYF. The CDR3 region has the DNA TGTGCCAGCAGTGAATCTCTAGATCGGGAGACCCAGTACTTC.

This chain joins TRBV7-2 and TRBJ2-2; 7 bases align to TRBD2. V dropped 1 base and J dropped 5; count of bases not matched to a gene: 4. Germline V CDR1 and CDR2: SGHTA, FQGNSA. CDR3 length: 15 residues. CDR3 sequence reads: CASSLGAGMTGELFF. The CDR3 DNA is TGTGCCAGCAGCTTAGGAGCGGGAATGACCGGGGAGCTGTTTTTT.

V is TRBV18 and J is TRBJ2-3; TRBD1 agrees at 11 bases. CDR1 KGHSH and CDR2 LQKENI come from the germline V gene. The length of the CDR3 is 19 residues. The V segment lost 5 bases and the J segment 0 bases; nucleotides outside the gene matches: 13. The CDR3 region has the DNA TGTGCCAGCTCAGCGGACAGGGGGCGGTTTACCTCGAGCACAGATACGCAGTATTTT. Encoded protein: CASSADRGRFTSSTDTQYF.